This paragraph covers one TCR beta chain sequence. Its antigen remains unknown. This entry comes from a study of OX40 agonist ivuxolimab in advanced cancers. Study information: The dose-escalation cohort was approximately 84% male, with a mean age of about 56 years, ranging roughly 23 to 90. Partial responses were recorded for three patients, including one with hepatocellular carcinoma and two with cutaneous melanoma.

Assay used: immunoSEQ multiplex PCR; TCRdb lists only in-frame clones, some missing. Of 130,000 or so clones listed, more than 85% were seen once; the top ten hold more than 0.8%. Overall study findings and caveats: Both blood CD4+ and CD8+ T cells showed clonal growth by week 6 at 0.1 to 3.0 mg/kg. Expanded peripheral T cell antigen specificity was not determined.

With 1 base clipped from V and 12 bases from J, the junction kept 10 bases outside the gene matches. CDR3 size: 16 residues. The V gene's germline CDR1 is LGHNA and CDR2 YSLEER. The clonotype was recovered from an adult with an advanced solid tumor such as melanoma, head and neck, liver or kidney cancer. This material consisted of CD4+ or CD8+ T cells sorted from blood, taken in a trial of the OX40 agonist ivuxolimab. The V and J genes are TRBV4-3 and TRBJ2-1; 12 bases align to TRBD2. The CDR3 region is CASSQGRGLAGPGQFF. Written as DNA, the CDR3 is TGCGCCAGCAGCCAAGGGAGAGGACTAGCGGGGCCTGGGCAGTTCTTC.